Reported below is one TCR beta chain. The antigen is not known. The donors comprised healthy bone marrow donors. Donors showed nominal health when sampled, although they likely had unrecorded immune exposures. This CDR3 comprises 17 residues. V lost 4 bases, J lost 0 bases, and 16 bases lay in between. Germline V gene sequence: CDR1 SGHNT, CDR2 YENEEA. The data were taken from a study of cytomegalovirus exposure and HLA in healthy donors. Vbeta (60) and Jbeta (13) primers were used in the PCR. Measured with immunoSEQ multiplex PCR; TCRdb has only the in-frame clones, and not every one. The table lists approximately 180,000 clones, approximately 12% of them singletons. Study observations and caveats: A reported reduction in N-insertions relative to the roughly 700-donor mean was seen in an Asian-associated ancestry cluster in a later analysis.

V is TRBV11-3 and J is TRBJ2-1, with D maybe TRBD2 (6 bases). The material sequenced was PBMCs. This receptor was obtained from a man aged 50-60 years in good health and CMV-seropositive. CDR3 DNA sequence: TGTGCCAGCAGCTCCTTTGGACTACTGAGCTCCTACAATGAGCAGTTCTTC. It is translated as CASSSFGLLSSYNEQFF.